Presented here are 20 T cell receptor beta chains from one specimen sequenced in a study of blood T cells in healthy people across ages. The use of a sample-barcoded 5' primer and a J-beta primer mix characterized a second PCR of about 7 to 12 cycles. One entry per CDR3 protein results from TCRdb running MiXCR on the 5' RACE reads. This sample has hundreds of thousands of distinct CDR3 sequences, with 52% found just once. Sequencing input: blood. The receptor set was obtained from a woman at least 80 years old in good health.

This clonotype was picked up many times. The rearrangement links TRBV20-1 to TRBJ2-1; the match to TRBD2 covers 8 bases. From germline, CDR1 is DFQATT and CDR2 SNEGSKA (reference sequence). The CDR3 has 16 residues. V lost 3 bases to trimming and J lost 4 bases; unmatched junction nucleotides: 11. The CDR3 is CSARMRGGGRYNEQFF. CDR3 coding DNA: TGCAGTGCTAGGATGCGGGGAGGCGGGAGGTACAATGAGCAGTTCTTC.

This clonotype appeared a few times. This chain joins TRBV7-7 and TRBJ2-1; 15 bases align to TRBD2. V was pared by 5 bases and J by 9 bases, with 5 bases of the junction left unmatched. Germline assignment: CDR1 SSHAT and CDR2 FNYEAQ (reference sequence). The CDR3 consists of 15 residues. CDR3 DNA sequence: TGTGCCAGCAGCACAGGACTAGCGGGAGGGGGTGAGCAGTTCTTC. It codes for CASSTGLAGGGEQFF.

This clonotype was counted only a few times. The J gene is TRBJ2-1, the V gene TRBV20-1, with a tentative D call TRBD1 (5 bases). V gave up 3 bases and J gave up 7 bases, with 10 bases separating them. This CDR3 has 12 amino acids. Germline CDR1 reads DFQATT; CDR2 reads SNEGSKA (reference sequence). CDR3 sequence: CSASQGMNEQFF. The CDR3 region has the DNA TGCAGTGCTAGCCAGGGTATGAATGAGCAGTTCTTC.

The V gene is TRBV12-3 or TRBV12-4, the J gene TRBJ2-7, with unresolved D. This CDR3 spans 15 amino acids. Trimming cost V 4 bases and J 1 base, with 14 bases left between them. CDR3 in amino acids: CASSSRGSTSYEQYF. The DNA of the CDR3 is TGTGCCAGCAGTTCTCGCGGCTCCACTTCCTACGAGCAGTACTTC.

With regard to this clonotype: This may stem from a read error, because a much larger clone lies one nucleotide away. The chain combines TRBV4-1 with TRBJ2-1; 11 bases match TRBD2. Germline loops: CDR1 MGHRA, CDR2 YSYEKL. The V and J ends lost 7 bases and 5 bases, in that order; junction bases with no gene match: 7. The CDR3 contains 15 residues. The CDR3 coding sequence is TGCGCCAGCAACCCATCGACTAGCGGGAACAATGAGCAGTTCTTC. It encodes CASNPSTSGNNEQFF.

Points on this clonotype: The junction departs from the called germline gene at one end, perhaps through a read error. This chain links TRBV18 with TRBJ2-3; D ambiguous. Germline V gives CDR1 KGHSH, CDR2 LQKENI. The length of the CDR3 is 15 residues. The CDR3 coding sequence is TGTGCCAGCTCACTCATGACTGGGAACACAGATACGCGGTATTTT. This codes for CASSLMTGNTDTRYF. The whole variable domain, filled in from reference TRBV18 and TRBJ2-3, reads NAGVMQNPRHLVRRRGQEARLRCSPMKGHSHVYWYRQLPEEGLKFMVYLQKENIIDESGMPKERFSAEFPKEGPSILRIQQVVRGDSAAYFCASSLMTGNTDTRYFGPGTRLTVL.

The chain recombines TRBV28 with TRBJ2-1, with D possibly matching TRBD2 (6 bases). CDR1 is MDHEN and CDR2 is SYDVKM in the germline V gene. V lost 6 bases and J lost 4, with 13 bases in between. The CDR3 runs to 14 residues. This chain's CDR3 is CASRSERVYNEQFF. CDR3 nucleotide sequence: TGTGCCAGCAGGAGTGAGCGGGTTTACAATGAGCAGTTCTTC.

The V gene is TRBV5-1, the J gene TRBJ1-2; D is uncertain. Germline-derived CDR1 and CDR2 are SGHRS and YFSETQ. The CDR3 is 13 residues long. The V end was cut by 4 bases, the J end by 7 bases, with 14 bases between. This CDR3 reads CASSVNPGRGYTF. The CDR3 DNA reads as TGCGCCAGCAGCGTGAACCCGGGCCGTGGCTACACCTTC.

Only a few counts were recorded for this clonotype. The V call is TRBV12-3 or TRBV12-4, the J call TRBJ2-3, with 8 bases fitting TRBD2. J gave up 10 bases and V 5 bases, and 8 bases lay outside the gene matches. This CDR3 has 13 amino acids. Here the CDR3 DNA reads TGTGCCAGCAGTACGGCGGGGGGCGGATCGCAGTATTTT. Its protein product is CASSTAGGGSQYF.

This chain links TRBV5-1 with TRBJ2-3; D perhaps matches TRBD1 (6 bases). The germline gives CDR1 SGHRS, CDR2 YFSETQ. V lost 9 bases and J lost 3, with 14 bases in between. The CDR3 sequence is 13 residues long. The CDR3 protein is CATRDIRTDTQYF. DNA of the CDR3: TGCGCCACCCGGGACATCCGAACAGATACGCAGTATTTT.

V is TRBV9 and J is TRBJ2-5; tentatively, D is TRBD2 (6 bases). Trimming pared 5 bases from V and 4 bases from J, leaving 15 bases between. This CDR3 region has 14 residues. The V gene's germline CDR1 is SGDLS and CDR2 YYNGEE. This CDR3 is CASSVGGARETQYF. As DNA, the CDR3 is TGTGCCAGCAGTGTGGGGGGAGCGAGAGAGACCCAGTACTTC.

The rearrangement links TRBV20-1 to TRBJ2-5; 9 bases align to TRBD1. The CDR3 covers 16 residues. In germline, CDR1 is DFQATT, CDR2 SNEGSKA (reference sequence). The J segment lost 1 base and the V segment lost 3 bases, leaving 9 bases of the junction unmatched. Here the CDR3 DNA reads TGCAGTGCTAGTGGACCGGGACAGGGATCCCAAGAGACCCAGTACTTC. It yields the protein CSASGPGQGSQETQYF.

This clonotype was recorded many times. This chain links TRBV7-9 with TRBJ2-3; 7 nucleotides line up with TRBD1. The CDR3 is made up of 15 amino acids. Looked up from germline, CDR1 is SEHNR and CDR2 is FQNEAQ (reference sequence). The trim removed 6 bases at V and 0 bases at J, leaving 6 bases unmatched. The CDR3 nucleotides read TGTGCCAGCAGGAGAACAGGGGCTAGCACAGATACGCAGTATTTT. Its protein product is CASRRTGASTDTQYF.

V gene TRBV29-1 combines with J gene TRBJ2-5; TRBD1 is a possible D gene (7 bases). The CDR3 runs to 14 residues. Germline CDR1 reads SQVTM; CDR2 reads ANQGSEA. Trimming pared 3 bases from V and 11 bases from J, leaving 22 bases between. The CDR3 nucleotides are TGCAGCGTTGACCGAGGCGGAGGGGGCCAGGAGCAGTACTTC. Amino acids: CSVDRGGGGQEQYF.

On this clonotype itself: Relative to the germline gene, one junction end is altered; a read error may explain this. J is TRBJ2-7 and V is TRBV5-1; possible D gene TRBD2, 6 bases. Germline values: CDR1 SGHRS, CDR2 YFSETQ. The CDR3 sequence is 15 residues long. CDR3 region: CASNLTGVGSYEQYF. CDR3 nucleotide sequence: TGCGCCAGCAACTTGACGGGGGTGGGGTCCTACGAGCAGTACTTC.

The J gene is TRBJ2-7, the V gene TRBV29-1; D not resolved. CDR1 is SQVTM, CDR2 ANQGSEA, per germline. V lost 6 bases and J lost 5, with 17 bases in between. The CDR3 totals 13 residues. The CDR3 DNA follows: TGCAGCGTACAAACGTGGGCCGGCAACGAGCAGTACTTC. Translation gives CSVQTWAGNEQYF.

The rearrangement uses TRBV10-3 and TRBJ2-1; tentatively, D is TRBD1 (6 bases). The CDR3 has 11 residues. The germline gives CDR1 ENHRY, CDR2 SYGVKD. Trimming stripped 6 bases from V and 7 bases from J, with 7 bases between. CDR3 sequence (DNA): TGTGCCATCAGCCAGGGGAATGAGCAGTTCTTC. Amino acids: CAISQGNEQFF.

As regards this clonotype: This may come from a read error, since a much larger clone is one base off. V and J are TRBV20-1 and TRBJ1-5; D perhaps matches TRBD1 (6 bases). This CDR3 is built from 15 residues. The V and J ends lost 0 bases and 2 bases respectively, with 11 bases between them. Germline V gives CDR1 DFQATT, CDR2 SNEGSKA (reference sequence). CDR3: CSAREPQGGNQPQHF. Here the CDR3 DNA reads TGCAGTGCTAGAGAACCACAGGGTGGCAATCAGCCCCAGCATTTT.

The chain joins TRBV29-1 to TRBJ2-3, with D tentatively TRBD1 (5 bases). This CDR3 spans 11 amino acids. Trimming left V 6 bases short and J 3 bases short, with 7 bases between. Per germline, CDR1 SQVTM and CDR2 ANQGSEA. CDR3 DNA sequence: TGCAGCGTCCAGGGAACAGATACGCAGTATTTT. Translating it yields CSVQGTDTQYF.

The chain recombines TRBV12-3 or TRBV12-4 with TRBJ2-5; D is possibly TRBD2 (5 bases). The J call may be in error: the DNA end matches TRBJ2-7 better. This CDR3 contains 12 residues. The CDR3 DNA is TGTGCCAGCAGTGGCGGGTTCTACGAGCAGTACTTC. This translates into CASSGGFYEQYF.